Included here is one T cell receptor (beta chain) sequence, with context. What it binds is unknown. This CDR3 has 13 amino acids. Trimming shortened V by 5 bases and J by 7 bases, and 12 bases separated the two germline ends. The germline gives CDR1 SGHTA, CDR2 FQGNSA. All the patients suffered relapse after autologous stem cell transplantation, and brentuximab vedotin exposure differed. The data were taken from a study of PD-1 blockade in classical Hodgkin lymphoma. Study context: Every 2 weeks, patients had 3 mg/kg nivolumab intravenously. Study conclusions and caveats: Repertoire differences lack defined causes, possibly disease activity or prior therapy. Complete responders matched newly diagnosed patients in baseline diversity.

The protocol was immunoSEQ multiplex PCR, while the TCRdb copy is restricted to in-frame clones and leaves out a portion. The sample contains around 40,000 clones, 78% of which appear only once. The source material was peripheral blood mononuclear cells (PBMCs), sampled at baseline. The rearrangement links TRBV7-2 to TRBJ1-5; the D gene is possibly TRBD1 (6 bases). This sequence originates from a human donor with classical Hodgkin lymphoma. The CDR3 nucleotides are TGTGCCAGCAGCACCGACAGGTTCCAGCCCCAGCATTTT. This translates into CASSTDRFQPQHF.